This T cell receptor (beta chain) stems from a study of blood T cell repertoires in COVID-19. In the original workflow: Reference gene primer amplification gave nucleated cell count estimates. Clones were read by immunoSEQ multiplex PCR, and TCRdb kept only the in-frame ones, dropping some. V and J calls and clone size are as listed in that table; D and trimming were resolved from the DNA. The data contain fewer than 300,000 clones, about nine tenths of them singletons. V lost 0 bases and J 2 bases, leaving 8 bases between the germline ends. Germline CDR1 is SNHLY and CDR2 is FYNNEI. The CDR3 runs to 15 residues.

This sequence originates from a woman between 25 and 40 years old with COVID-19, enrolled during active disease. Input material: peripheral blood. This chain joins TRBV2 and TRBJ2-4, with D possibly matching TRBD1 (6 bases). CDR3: CASSEAGHPKNIQYF. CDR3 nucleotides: TGTGCCAGCAGTGAAGCGGGACACCCCAAAAACATTCAGTACTTC.